The 17 T cell receptor beta chains listed next were all sequenced from one sample in a study of blood T cell repertoires in COVID-19. Here immunoSEQ multiplex PCR was the method, and the copy in TCRdb shows in-frame clones only, minus some. This table holds 210,000 or so clones, nearly 90% found once. Source material: PBMCs or T cells enriched from blood (not recorded which). The receptors come from a man aged 25-45 years who had recovered from COVID-19.

CDR3 sequence (DNA): TGTGCCAGCAGTTCCACCGAACAGGGTTCCGAGCAGTACTTC. It codes for CASSSTEQGSEQYF. The chain couples TRBV2 to TRBJ2-7; tentative D call: TRBD1 (6 bases). Trimming took 5 bases from V and 6 from J, leaving 17 bases between them. CDR1 and CDR2 from the germline V gene are SNHLY and FYNNEI. This CDR3 comprises 14 residues.

Worth noting for this clone: At the DNA level, this CDR3 is encoded by other sequences in the same sample as well. V usage is TRBV19 and J usage is TRBJ1-5; D is unclear. Between the trimmed V and J ends, which lost 7 bases and 4 bases, there was a span of 11 bases. This CDR3 is built from 13 residues. CDR1 is LNHDA, CDR2 SQIVND, per germline (reference sequence). CDR3 region: CASTLGRNQPQHF. The CDR3 DNA follows: TGTGCCAGTACCCTAGGCCGGAATCAGCCCCAGCATTTT.

V gene TRBV19 combines with J gene TRBJ2-7; 9 nucleotides align to TRBD1. The CDR3 runs 19 residues. The ends lost 9 bases at V and 4 bases at J; junction bases unmatched: 25. In germline, CDR1 is LNHDA, CDR2 SQIVND (reference sequence). CDR3 residues: CASRRLEGTGLRWAYEQYF. CDR3 nucleotide sequence: TGTGCCAGCAGACGACTGGAAGGGACAGGGCTAAGGTGGGCATACGAGCAGTACTTC.

The chain couples TRBV7-2 to TRBJ2-1, with a tentative D call TRBD2 (6 bases). V lost 1 base and J lost 10, with 23 bases in between. CDR3 length: 17 amino acids. In germline, CDR1 is SGHTA, CDR2 FQGNSA. CDR3 nucleotides: TGTGCCAGCAGCTTAGATTCGGGACTCGGGAGAGGTGCGGAGCAGTTCTTC. It codes for CASSLDSGLGRGAEQFF.

The chain joins TRBV12-5 to TRBJ2-3; TRBD2 matches 11 bases. J was trimmed by 1 base and V by 6 bases; bases with no gene match: 3. The CDR3 sequence is 15 residues long. The V gene's germline CDR1 is LGHNT and CDR2 FRNRAP. CDR3 loop: CASGAGLAGTDTQYF. DNA for the CDR3: TGTGCTAGTGGCGCGGGACTAGCGGGCACAGATACGCAGTATTTT. Supplemented by reference TRBV12-5 and TRBJ2-3, the full variable domain reads DARVTQTPRHKVTEMGQEVTMRCQPILGHNTVFWYRQTMMQGLELLAYFRNRAPLDDSGMPKDRFSAEMPDATLATLKIQPSEPRDSAVYFCASGAGLAGTDTQYFGPGTRLTVL.

The chain combines TRBV7-2 with TRBJ2-3; no firm D call. Trimming pared 4 bases from V and 0 bases from J, leaving 11 bases between. Germline V gives CDR1 SGHTA, CDR2 FQGNSA. This CDR3 has 15 amino acids. CDR3 bases: TGTGCCAGCAGCTCCCTGGCTCTTAGCACAGATACGCAGTATTTT. This gives the protein CASSSLALSTDTQYF.

V usage is TRBV10-3 and J usage is TRBJ1-1; D gene uncertain. CDR1 is ENHRY, CDR2 SYGVKD, per germline. The CDR3 has 16 amino acids. V lost 5 bases to trimming and J lost 0 bases, with 16 bases between them. The chain's CDR3 is CAISTLAVSMNTEAFF. CDR3 nucleotide sequence: TGTGCCATCAGTACACTCGCGGTGTCCATGAACACTGAAGCTTTCTTT.

V usage is TRBV9 and J usage is TRBJ1-3; the match to TRBD1 covers 7 bases. The junction had 9 bases not matched to a gene; V was cut back by 0 bases and J by 0 bases. The CDR3 spans 18 residues. Looked up from germline, CDR1 is SGDLS and CDR2 is YYNGEE. CDR3 amino acids: CASSVAAWGQSSGNTIYF. DNA of the CDR3: TGTGCCAGCAGCGTAGCCGCGTGGGGACAGTCCTCTGGAAACACCATATATTTT.

The chain recombines TRBV27 with TRBJ2-1; TRBD2 matches at 11 bases. V gave up 8 bases and J gave up 6 bases; unmatched junction bases: 9. The V gene's germline CDR1 is MNHEY and CDR2 SMNVEV (reference sequence). This CDR3 has 15 amino acids. Here the CDR3 DNA reads TGTGCCAGCGGGACGACTAGCGGGAACCGCAATGAGCAGTTCTTC. This encodes CASGTTSGNRNEQFF.

This sequence joins TRBV2 and TRBJ2-7, with 9 positions matching TRBD2. Trimming removed 6 bases from V and 4 bases from J; junction bases left unmatched: 7. There are 14 residues in the CDR3. Germline CDR1 is SNHLY and CDR2 is FYNNEI. CDR3 nucleotides: TGTGCCAGCAGGGGAGCGGGAGGCCGTTACGAGCAGTACTTC. Translated: CASRGAGGRYEQYF.

This clone was seen only once. This chain links TRBV19 with TRBJ1-2; TRBD1 aligns across 9 bases. This CDR3 spans 17 amino acids. Germline trimming cut 0 bases from V and 7 bases from J; bases unmatched to any gene: 12. Germline V gene data show CDR1 as LNHDA and CDR2 as SQIVND (reference sequence). CDR3 sequence: CASSIDGRPGTGFGYTF. CDR3 DNA: TGTGCCAGTAGTATAGACGGGCGTCCCGGGACAGGGTTTGGCTACACCTTC.

Points on this clone: The same CDR3 arises from other DNA sequences in this sample as well. The CDR3 bases are TGCGCCAGCAGCTTGGCGGGGGGATACACTGAAGCTTTCTTT. Its translation: CASSLAGGYTEAFF. The chain carries TRBV5-1 and TRBJ1-1, with D possibly TRBD1 on 5 matching bases. The CDR3 loop spans 14 amino acids. The V gene lost 0 bases and the J gene lost 3 bases, with 9 bases spanning the gap. In germline, CDR1 is SGHRS, CDR2 YFSETQ.

This chain connects TRBV7-6 to TRBJ1-1; the D is unclear. This CDR3 is 15 amino acids long. V was shortened by 1 base and J by 1 base, with 10 bases between the two germline ends. Per germline, CDR1 SGHVS and CDR2 FNYEAQ. The CDR3 nucleotides are TGTGCCAGCAGCTTAGGTACGGCGGGGAACACTGAAGCTTTCTTT. Protein sequence: CASSLGTAGNTEAFF.

The rearrangement links TRBV28 to TRBJ2-7, with TRBD2 matching 9 bases. Germline V gene lookup returns CDR1 MDHEN and CDR2 SYDVKM. V lost 6 bases and J lost 6; bases outside the gene matches: 9. The length of the CDR3 is 14 residues. The CDR3 DNA follows: TGTGCCAGCAGACCCTATAGCGGGAGAGGCGAGCAGTACTTC. It yields the protein CASRPYSGRGEQYF.

V gene TRBV10-3 combines with J gene TRBJ1-2; 9 nucleotides align to TRBD1. V was clipped by 9 bases and J by 7 bases; unmatched bases: 9. Germline CDR1 and CDR2: ENHRY and SYGVKD. The CDR3 has 13 residues. The CDR3 nucleotides are TGTGCCATAACAGACAGGGGGATAGGTGGCTACACCTTC. Translation: CAITDRGIGGYTF.

The chain couples TRBV6-5 to TRBJ2-7; D is possibly TRBD2 (6 bases). CDR3 length equals 14 residues. The V gene lost 2 bases and the J gene lost 4 bases, with 12 bases spanning the gap. The V gene's germline CDR1 is MNHEY and CDR2 SVGAGI. The CDR3 loop is CASSYRGRIYEQYF. The CDR3 DNA sequence: TGTGCCAGCAGTTACCGGGGGAGGATTTACGAGCAGTACTTC.

This chain connects TRBV7-3 to TRBJ1-1; D might be TRBD1 (6 bases). The CDR3 length is 14 residues. Germline V gene data show CDR1 as SGHTA and CDR2 as FQGTGA. The V gene lost 5 bases and the J gene lost 0 bases, with 10 bases spanning the gap. The CDR3 region is CASSLQGMNTEAFF. In nucleotides, the CDR3 is TGTGCCAGCAGCCTACAGGGTATGAACACTGAAGCTTTCTTT.